This TCR beta chain derives from a study of sequential checkpoint blockade in melanoma. Overall study: First-line arms were nivolumab then ipilimumab, or the reverse, randomized 1:1. Both treatment sequences were followed by maintenance nivolumab.

Treatment described: randomized to nivolumab then ipilimumab (arm A) or the reverse (arm B). With 1 base clipped from V and 4 bases from J, the junction kept 0 bases outside the gene matches. Germline-derived CDR1 and CDR2 are SGHDT and YYEEEE. The length of the CDR3 is 14 residues. Clones were sequenced by immunoSEQ multiplex PCR, and TCRdb holds only the in-frame ones, with some missing. The table has some 20,000 clones, around 80% seen once; the top ten hold about 40%. The chain combines TRBV5-6 with TRBJ2-1, with TRBD2 matching over 9 bases. Here the sequenced sample was CD8+ T cells sorted from blood (inferred from file names), taken from a patient given nivolumab and ipilimumab in sequence. This clonotype was obtained from a human donor with melanoma. CDR3 sequence: CASSLTSGYNEQFF. CDR3 nucleotide sequence: TGTGCCAGCAGCTTGACTAGCGGGTACAATGAGCAGTTCTTC. The complete variable domain, with remaining parts taken from reference TRBV5-6 and TRBJ2-1, reads DAGVTQSPTHLIKTRGQQVTLRCSPKSGHDTVSWYQQALGQGPQFIFQYYEEEERQRGNFPDRFSGHQFPNYSSELNVNALLLGDSALYLCASSLTSGYNEQFFGPGTRLTVL.